The clone carrying this T cell receptor beta chain came up many times. The antigen is unknown. The source of the sample is a study of HIV-infected children after antiretroviral therapy interruption. Overall study: Continuous-treatment children had median age around 8 years, interruption roughly 9.5 years. For the interruption arm, samples span week 0 through about 3 years after study end.

Findings of the study overall: By the end of treatment interruption, naive CD4+ clonality (Gini) increased. The CD45RA+ naive sort may contain some EMRA or stem memory cells.

V shed 5 bases and J 4 bases; nucleotides not matched to a gene: 2. Germline-derived CDR1 and CDR2 are DFQATT and SNEGSKA (reference sequence). CDR3 size: 12 residues. Treatment in this sample: PENTA 11 planned treatment interruption arm or continuous ART arm. A 3' RACE protocol on RNA, with unique molecular identifiers, produced the TCR library. TCRdb used MiXCR to reprocess the 3' RACE reads, holding one entry per CDR3 protein. The profile shows approximately 89,000 distinct CDR3 sequences, approximately 6.9% of them singletons. The chain is built from TRBV20-1 and TRBJ2-3, with 8 bases aligning to TRBD1. The receptor's source is a pool of human donors with HIV. The sample consisted of CD45RA+ CD4+ T cells from PBMCs, pooled from several time points, taken from a donor given antiretroviral therapy, either interrupted or continuous. The subset denotes: naive CD4+ CD45RA+ CD45RO- T cells. CDR3 amino acids: CSARTGPDTQYF. The CDR3 DNA reads TGCAGTGCTCGGACAGGGCCAGATACGCAGTATTTT.